The 24 T cell receptor beta chains below all came from one sample that was sequenced in a study of OX40 agonist ivuxolimab in advanced cancers. Sequencing was performed with immunoSEQ multiplex PCR; in TCRdb, only in-frame clones are kept and a portion is missing. The sample lists about 51,000 clones, about 88% seen once, with 3.6% in the top ten. The sample here was CD4+ or CD8+ T cells sorted from blood, taken in a trial of the OX40 agonist ivuxolimab. All receptors derive from an adult with an advanced solid tumor such as melanoma, head and neck, liver or kidney cancer.

The rearrangement uses TRBV7-9 and TRBJ2-3; maybe TRBD2 (5 bases). Germline V gene lookup returns CDR1 SEHNR and CDR2 FQNEAQ (reference sequence). The germline V and J ends were trimmed by 5 bases and 0 bases, with 15 bases remaining between them. The CDR3 has 16 amino acids. CDR3 nucleotide sequence: TGTGCCAGCAGCCCTCGGGGAGAATCTAGCACAGATACGCAGTATTTT. This gives the protein CASSPRGESSTDTQYF.

The chain recombines TRBV19 with TRBJ1-5; no firm D call. Per germline, CDR1 LNHDA and CDR2 SQIVND (reference sequence). Deletions cut 5 bases from V and 0 bases from J, with 11 bases between. CDR3 length: 15 residues. The chain's CDR3 is CASSQNGVSNQPQHF. The CDR3 nucleotides are TGTGCCAGTAGTCAAAATGGAGTTAGCAATCAGCCCCAGCATTTT.

The chain couples TRBV27 to TRBJ2-2, with D perhaps matching TRBD1 (5 bases). The V gene lost 1 base and the J gene lost 0 bases, with 12 bases spanning the gap. The germline gives CDR1 MNHEY, CDR2 SMNVEV (reference sequence). This CDR3 is 17 amino acids long. The CDR3 here is CASSLLGLGANTGELFF. The CDR3 DNA reads as TGTGCCAGCAGTTTATTAGGTTTAGGGGCGAACACCGGGGAGCTGTTTTTT.

The CDR3, as DNA: TGTGCCAGCTCACCTTCGACCCTAAGCCAAGAGACCCAGTACTTC. Translation: CASSPSTLSQETQYF. The genes are TRBV18 and TRBJ2-5; no firm D call. The CDR3 is 15 residues long. Trimming shortened V by 3 bases and J by 1 base, and 12 bases separated the two germline ends. Germline V lookup: CDR1 KGHSH, CDR2 LQKENI. Full variable domain (outside the CDR3, taken from reference TRBV18 and TRBJ2-5): NAGVMQNPRHLVRRRGQEARLRCSPMKGHSHVYWYRQLPEEGLKFMVYLQKENIIDESGMPKERFSAEFPKEGPSILRIQQVVRGDSAAYFCASSPSTLSQETQYFGPGTRLLVL.

The chain uses TRBV7-9 and TRBJ2-7; D might be TRBD1 (6 bases). Germline CDR1 is SEHNR and CDR2 is FQNEAQ (reference sequence). This CDR3 has 14 amino acids. Trimming took off 2 bases at V and 7 bases at J, with 15 bases between the two ends. The DNA for the CDR3 is TGTGCCAGCAGCTTAAGGACAGCCGAACCTGAGCAGTACTTC. It translates to CASSLRTAEPEQYF.

This chain links TRBV9 with TRBJ2-1, with 9 nucleotides matching TRBD1. With 1 base clipped from V and 7 bases from J, the junction kept 12 bases outside the gene matches. The germline gives CDR1 SGDLS, CDR2 YYNGEE. This CDR3 has 17 residues. As DNA, the CDR3 is TGTGCCAGCAGCGTACCCTTCGGGGGGACAGGGTGGAATGAGCAGTTCTTC. This sequence encodes CASSVPFGGTGWNEQFF.

The chain couples TRBV6-1 to TRBJ1-5, with 8 nucleotides matching TRBD1. Germline V gene data show CDR1 as MNHNS and CDR2 as SASEGT. The CDR3 consists of 14 residues. V shed 7 bases, J shed 5 bases, and the junction held 7 bases outside the gene matches. The CDR3 is CASNQGARYQPQHF. CDR3 sequence (DNA): TGTGCCAGCAACCAGGGGGCGAGGTATCAGCCCCAGCATTTT.

The chain carries TRBV23-1 and TRBJ2-5; D uncertain. TRBV23-1 is placed among ORFs of uncertain function. Trimming took 3 bases from V and 2 from J, leaving 13 bases between them. This CDR3 is built from 15 residues. The CDR3 loop reads CASSHRSLGQETQYF. The CDR3 nucleotides read TGCGCCAGCAGTCACCGGAGCCTAGGACAAGAGACCCAGTACTTC.

The chain couples TRBV5-1 to TRBJ2-7, with a possible D match to TRBD2 (5 bases). Germline V CDR1 and CDR2: SGHRS, YFSETQ. Trimming pared 0 bases from V and 3 bases from J, leaving 16 bases between. The CDR3 extends over 16 amino acids. CDR3 nucleotides: TGCGCCAGCAGCTTGGAATCAGTGGGAGTTTTCTACGAGCAGTACTTC. Translating gives CASSLESVGVFYEQYF.

The chain links TRBV7-6 to TRBJ2-2, with no clear D. V shed 5 bases and J shed 6 bases, with 7 bases lying between them. CDR1 and CDR2 from the germline V gene are SGHVS and FNYEAQ. The CDR3 has 12 residues. CDR3 in amino acids: CASSLSSGELFF. CDR3 bases: TGTGCCAGCAGCCTTAGCTCCGGGGAGCTGTTTTTT.

This sequence joins TRBV4-1 and TRBJ2-1; D unclear. The CDR3 contains 17 residues. The germline gives CDR1 MGHRA, CDR2 YSYEKL. Trimming stripped 0 bases from V and 4 bases from J, with 16 bases between. CDR3 sequence: CASSQETANLFYNEQFF. The DNA of the CDR3 is TGCGCCAGCAGCCAAGAGACGGCAAACCTATTTTACAATGAGCAGTTCTTC.

The chain carries TRBV5-4 and TRBJ1-1; tentative D call: TRBD1 (6 bases). This CDR3 spans 15 amino acids. Germline V gene lookup returns CDR1 SGHNT and CDR2 YYREEE (reference sequence). V was pared by 0 bases and J by 4 bases, with 13 bases between. CDR3 coding DNA: TGTGCCAGCAGCTTGGGACGGGGGGCGCCCACTGAAGCTTTCTTT. It is translated as CASSLGRGAPTEAFF.

The chain joins TRBV27 to TRBJ2-6; the D gene is possibly TRBD1 (5 bases). CDR3 length: 16 amino acids. From germline, CDR1 is MNHEY and CDR2 SMNVEV (reference sequence). Trimming cost V 6 bases and J 2 bases, with 14 bases left between them. The chain's CDR3 is CASRGLGSAGANVLTF. The CDR3 DNA sequence: TGTGCCAGCAGGGGGCTCGGCAGTGCTGGGGCCAACGTCCTGACTTTC. The complete variable domain, with remaining parts taken from reference TRBV27 and TRBJ2-6, reads EAQVTQNPRYLITVTGKKLTVTCSQNMNHEYMSWYRQDPGLGLRQIYYSMNVEVTDKGDVPEGYKVSRKEKRNFPLILESPSPNQTSLYFCASRGLGSAGANVLTFGAGSRLTVL.

The chain has TRBV19 and TRBJ1-1, with a weak D call TRBD1 (6 bases). Germline-derived CDR1 and CDR2 are LNHDA and SQIVND (reference sequence). V was pared by 3 bases and J by 7 bases, with 12 bases between. CDR3 size: 13 residues. CDR3 coding DNA: TGTGCCAGTAGTATGTGGGGGCTTGGTGAAGCTTTCTTT. Translating gives CASSMWGLGEAFF.

This clone was found once. The chain is built from TRBV29-1 and TRBJ2-3; D uncertain. The CDR3 runs to 12 residues. V was clipped by 7 bases and J by 5 bases, with 13 bases between them. Germline CDR1 SQVTM, CDR2 ANQGSEA. The DNA for the CDR3 is TGCAGCGGCAGAGAGGCTCAAGATACGCAGTATTTT. This codes for CSGREAQDTQYF.

The chain is built from TRBV6-6 and TRBJ1-1; TRBD1 might be the D (6 bases). The V and J ends lost 6 bases and 11 bases respectively, with 19 bases between them. Germline V lookup: CDR1 MNHNY, CDR2 SVGAGI (reference sequence). The CDR3 contains 13 residues. The DNA of the CDR3 is TGTGCCAGCAGCCCCCGGGACAATGCGGCCGCTTTCTTT. This translates into CASSPRDNAAAFF.

This rearrangement joins TRBV4-2 to TRBJ2-7; 15 positions match TRBD2. The germline gives CDR1 LGHNA, CDR2 YNFKEQ. The CDR3 contains 17 residues. The V segment lost 1 base and the J segment 0 bases; nucleotides outside the gene matches: 1. The CDR3 DNA is TGTGCCAGCAGCCAAGGGACTAGCGGGGGGGGCTCCTACGAGCAGTACTTC. Encoded protein: CASSQGTSGGGSYEQYF.

This chain links TRBV7-8 with TRBJ2-3; D possibly corresponds to TRBD1 (7 bases). The CDR3 runs to 12 residues. The germline V gene has CDR1 SGHVS and CDR2 FQNEAQ. Trimming cost V 5 bases and J 6 bases, with 9 bases left between them. This chain's CDR3 is CASSGGGDTQYF. CDR3 nucleotides: TGTGCCAGCAGCGGAGGGGGCGATACGCAGTATTTT.

In its sample, this clone was seen once. The V call is TRBV5-8, the J call TRBJ2-3, with 7 bases lining up with TRBD1. CDR1 is SGHTS, CDR2 YDEGEE, per germline. With V trimmed by 3 bases and J by 0 bases, 10 bases remained unmatched. CDR3 length: 17 amino acids. CDR3 nucleotides: TGTGCCAGCAGCTCGGGACAGCTTATCTCCAGCACAGATACGCAGTATTTT. This codes for CASSSGQLISSTDTQYF.

The chain carries TRBV19 and TRBJ2-2; TRBD2 aligns across 12 bases. Unmatched junction bases numbered 3, after V lost 4 bases and J lost 6 bases. This CDR3 is built from 15 residues. CDR1 is LNHDA and CDR2 is SQIVND in the germline V gene (reference sequence). The CDR3 DNA reads TGTGCCAGTAGTACTAGCGGGGGGGCCCCCGGGGAGCTGTTTTTT. The encoded protein is CASSTSGGAPGELFF.

The chain links TRBV18 to TRBJ1-1; TRBD1 agrees at 7 bases. CDR1 is KGHSH and CDR2 is LQKENI in the germline V gene. The CDR3 has 16 residues. The junction had 6 bases not matched to a gene; V was cut back by 2 bases and J by 0 bases. DNA of the CDR3: TGTGCCAGCTCACCAGATCGGACAGGCATGAACACTGAAGCTTTCTTT. It yields the protein CASSPDRTGMNTEAFF.

This rearrangement joins TRBV2 to TRBJ1-1; possibly TRBD1 for D (6 bases). CDR1 is SNHLY, CDR2 FYNNEI, per germline. The germline V and J ends were trimmed by 5 bases and 8 bases, with 12 bases remaining between them. CDR3 size: 12 residues. The CDR3 DNA is TGTGCCAGCAGTAAACCGGGGGCAGAAGCTTTCTTT. Translating it yields CASSKPGAEAFF.

The chain links TRBV29-1 to TRBJ2-5, with no clear D. Germline loops: CDR1 SQVTM, CDR2 ANQGSEA. The CDR3 contains 10 residues. V was pared by 5 bases and J by 7 bases, with 8 bases between. This CDR3 reads CSVSLGTQYF. CDR3 sequence (DNA): TGCAGCGTTTCCCTGGGGACCCAGTACTTC.

The chain links TRBV19 to TRBJ2-1; D is uncertain. Germline CDR1 is LNHDA and CDR2 is SQIVND (reference sequence). V gave up 4 bases and J gave up 5 bases, with 15 bases separating them. The CDR3 runs to 15 residues. This CDR3 is CASSTFRAKDNEQFF. In DNA, the CDR3 is TGTGCCAGTAGTACATTTAGGGCAAAAGACAATGAGCAGTTCTTC.